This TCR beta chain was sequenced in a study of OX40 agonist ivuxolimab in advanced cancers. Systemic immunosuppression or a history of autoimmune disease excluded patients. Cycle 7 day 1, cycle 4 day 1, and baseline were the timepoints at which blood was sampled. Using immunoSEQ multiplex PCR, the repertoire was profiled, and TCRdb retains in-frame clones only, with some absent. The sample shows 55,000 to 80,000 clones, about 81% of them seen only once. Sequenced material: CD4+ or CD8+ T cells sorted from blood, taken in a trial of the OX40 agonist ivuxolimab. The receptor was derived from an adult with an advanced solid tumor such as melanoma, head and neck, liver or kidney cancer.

The CDR3 reads CASRWEYNEQFF. The CDR3 bases are TGTGCCAGCAGATGGGAGTACAATGAGCAGTTCTTC. This chain uses TRBV5-6 with TRBJ2-1; TRBD2 is a possible D gene (5 bases). The CDR3 runs to 12 residues. The V gene's germline CDR1 is SGHDT and CDR2 YYEEEE. With 5 bases removed from V and 4 bases from J, the gap between germline ends came to 7 bases.